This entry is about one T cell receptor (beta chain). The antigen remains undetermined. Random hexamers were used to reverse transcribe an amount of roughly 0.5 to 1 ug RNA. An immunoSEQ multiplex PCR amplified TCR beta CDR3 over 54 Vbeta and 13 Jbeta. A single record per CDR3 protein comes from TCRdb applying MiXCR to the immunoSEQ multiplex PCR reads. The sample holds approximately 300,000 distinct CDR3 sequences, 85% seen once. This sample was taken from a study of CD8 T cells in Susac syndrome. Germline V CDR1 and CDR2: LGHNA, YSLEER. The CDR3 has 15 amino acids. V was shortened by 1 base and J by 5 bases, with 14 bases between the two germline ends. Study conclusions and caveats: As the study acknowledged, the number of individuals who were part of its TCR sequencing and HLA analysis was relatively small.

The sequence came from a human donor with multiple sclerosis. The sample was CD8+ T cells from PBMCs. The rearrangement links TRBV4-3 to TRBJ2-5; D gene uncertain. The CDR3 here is CASSQVTWQAETQYF. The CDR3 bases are TGCGCCAGCAGCCAAGTAACTTGGCAGGCGGAGACCCAGTACTTC.